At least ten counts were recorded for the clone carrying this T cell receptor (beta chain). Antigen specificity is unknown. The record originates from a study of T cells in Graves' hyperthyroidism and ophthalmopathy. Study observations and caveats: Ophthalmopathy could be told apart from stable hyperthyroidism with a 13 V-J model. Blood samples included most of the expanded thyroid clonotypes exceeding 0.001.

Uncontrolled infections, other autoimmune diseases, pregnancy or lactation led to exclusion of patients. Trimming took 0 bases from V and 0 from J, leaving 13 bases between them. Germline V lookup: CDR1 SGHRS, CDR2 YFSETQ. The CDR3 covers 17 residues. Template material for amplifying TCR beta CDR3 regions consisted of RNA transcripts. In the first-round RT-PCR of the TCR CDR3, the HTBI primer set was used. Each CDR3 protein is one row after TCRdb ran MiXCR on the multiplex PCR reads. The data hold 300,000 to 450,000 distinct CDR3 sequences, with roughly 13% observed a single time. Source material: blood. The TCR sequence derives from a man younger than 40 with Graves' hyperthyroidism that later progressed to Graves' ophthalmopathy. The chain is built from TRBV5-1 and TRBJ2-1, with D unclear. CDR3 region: CASSLGPTSSSYNEQFF. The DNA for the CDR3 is TGCGCCAGCAGCTTGGGCCCTACCTCAAGCTCCTACAATGAGCAGTTCTTC.